The 15 T cell receptor beta chains in this list originate from one sample, sequenced in a study of T cell repertoires in cytomegalovirus infection. TCRdb itself ran the reads through MiXCR, one entry per CDR3 protein. The table has around 440,000 distinct CDR3 sequences, about 10% seen once; the top ten hold more than 8.5%. The sequencing sample was made of PBMCs. These receptors originate from a human donor in good health (CMV status not recorded). Some clones in this sample may be carry-over from other donors' samples.

In this sample, this clonotype turned up many times. The rearrangement joins TRBV6-2 or TRBV6-3 to TRBJ1-2; D not resolved. The V gene lost 2 bases and the J gene lost 2 bases, with 18 bases spanning the gap. The CDR3 totals 17 residues. CDR1 and CDR2 (germline): MNHEY, SVGEGT. CDR3 residues: CASSYPLKGKANYGYTF. The DNA for the CDR3 is TGTGCCAGCAGTTACCCTTTGAAGGGTAAGGCAAACTATGGCTACACCTTC.

This clonotype was recorded at least ten times. The V and J genes are TRBV12-3 or TRBV12-4 and TRBJ2-4; no clear D. The CDR3 has 15 residues. With 2 bases removed from V and 6 bases from J, the gap between germline ends came to 14 bases. CDR3 in amino acids: CASSLSRLASNIQYF. CDR3 DNA sequence: TGTGCCAGCAGTTTATCTAGGTTAGCCTCAAACATTCAGTACTTC.

This clonotype was found many times. V and J are TRBV7-9 and TRBJ2-1, with 8 bases lining up with TRBD2. Germline CDR1 and CDR2: SEHNR and FQNEAQ (reference sequence). Losses at the gene ends were 5 bases for V and 6 bases for J; bases not matched to a gene: 6. The CDR3 totals 14 residues. The CDR3 DNA sequence: TGTGCCAGCAGCACATCGACTAGCGCCAATGAGCAGTTCTTC. Protein: CASSTSTSANEQFF.

This clonotype has at least ten counts. This chain uses TRBV7-3 with TRBJ1-1; tentatively, D is TRBD1 (6 bases). This CDR3 contains 14 residues. Germline values: CDR1 SGHTA, CDR2 FQGTGA. The V end was cut by 4 bases, the J end by 1 base, with 10 bases between. The CDR3 is CASSSQGQNTEAFF. The CDR3 region has the DNA TGTGCCAGCAGCTCTCAGGGACAGAACACTGAAGCTTTCTTT.

In its sample, this clonotype was seen a few times. The chain joins TRBV29-1 to TRBJ1-2; no firm D call. Germline V gives CDR1 SQVTM, CDR2 ANQGSEA. V lost 7 bases to trimming and J lost 4 bases, with 10 bases between them. This CDR3 comprises 11 residues. CDR3 sequence: CSENDGYGYTF. The CDR3, as DNA: TGCAGCGAAAACGACGGCTATGGCTACACCTTC.

This clonotype was detected a few times. CDR3 loop: CSAKSGFAGEFDETQYF. The CDR3 DNA reads as TGCAGTGCTAAATCCGGGTTCGCGGGAGAATTTGACGAGACCCAGTACTTC. The J gene is TRBJ2-5, the V gene TRBV20-1, with 7 positions matching TRBD2. The V gene end was trimmed by 4 bases and the J gene end by 5 bases; junction bases not matched to a gene: 19. This CDR3 contains 17 residues. Germline V gene data show CDR1 as DFQATT and CDR2 as SNEGSKA (reference sequence).

This clonotype appeared many times. This chain links TRBV6-1 with TRBJ2-3, with 12 bases aligning to TRBD2. J was trimmed by 2 bases and V by 8 bases; bases with no gene match: 14. Germline V gene sequence: CDR1 MNHNS, CDR2 SASEGT. The CDR3 length is 18 residues. The CDR3 DNA sequence: TGTGCCAGCGGCAGACTAGCGGGGGACCTTTTTAACACAGATACGCAGTATTTT. Amino acid sequence: CASGRLAGDLFNTDTQYF.

This clonotype was seen only a few times. The chain couples TRBV4-2 to TRBJ2-3; 9 bases are shared with TRBD2. From germline, CDR1 is LGHNA and CDR2 YNFKEQ. J gave up 4 bases and V 0 bases, and 5 bases lay outside the gene matches. The CDR3 runs 16 residues. CDR3 loop: CASSQEASGAPDTQYF. The CDR3 DNA follows: TGTGCCAGCAGCCAAGAGGCTAGCGGGGCACCAGATACGCAGTATTTT.

This clonotype was detected many times. This chain uses TRBV7-8 with TRBJ1-5; the match to TRBD1 covers 9 bases. The CDR3 runs to 14 residues. V was pared by 5 bases and J by 4 bases, with 3 bases of the junction left unmatched. Germline CDR1 reads SGHVS; CDR2 reads FQNEAQ. The CDR3 sequence is CASSQDRGNQPQHF. The CDR3 DNA is TGTGCCAGCAGCCAAGACAGGGGGAATCAGCCCCAGCATTTT.

DNA for the CDR3: TGCAGTGCCGGGGGGAACTACGAGCAGTACTTC. It translates to CSAGGNYEQYF. The V gene is TRBV20-1, the J gene TRBJ2-7, with TRBD2 matching over 7 bases. This CDR3 region has 11 residues. Germline V CDR1 and CDR2: DFQATT, SNEGSKA (reference sequence). V shed 6 bases and J 3 bases; nucleotides not matched to a gene: 2.

This chain connects TRBV11-2 to TRBJ1-1; D remains unclear. The CDR3 spans 14 residues. V dropped 5 bases and J dropped 3 bases, with 13 bases sitting between them. Germline-derived CDR1 and CDR2 are SGHAT and FQNNGV. DNA for the CDR3: TGTGCCAGCAGCCCCGGCTCACGTTACACTGAAGCTTTCTTT. Protein product: CASSPGSRYTEAFF.

This clonotype was detected many times. The V and J genes are TRBV4-1 and TRBJ1-4; 7 positions match TRBD1. Germline CDR1 is MGHRA and CDR2 is YSYEKL. There are 18 residues in the CDR3. Trimming cost V 1 base and J 8 bases; bases outside gene matches: 16. CDR3 loop: CASSQVLLQGGKREKLFF. In DNA, the CDR3 is TGCGCCAGCAGCCAAGTATTATTGCAGGGGGGAAAGAGGGAAAAACTGTTTTTT.

The chain is built from TRBV3-1 and TRBJ2-1; D tentatively fits TRBD1 or TRBD2 (5 bases each). V was trimmed by 5 bases and J by 5 bases, leaving 10 bases between them. Germline V CDR1 and CDR2: LGHDT, YNNKEL (reference sequence). CDR3 length equals 13 residues. CDR3: CASSWDEHNEQFF. The CDR3, as DNA: TGTGCCAGCAGCTGGGACGAGCACAATGAGCAGTTCTTC.

This clonotype was picked up many times. The CDR3: CSVSVSPGVENIQYF. The CDR3 nucleotides are TGCAGCGTCTCGGTTTCCCCGGGGGTCGAAAACATTCAGTACTTC. The chain carries TRBV29-1 and TRBJ2-4; perhaps TRBD2 as D (6 bases). Trimming pared 6 bases from V and 5 bases from J, leaving 20 bases between. Germline V lookup: CDR1 SQVTM, CDR2 ANQGSEA. The CDR3 extends over 15 amino acids.

This clonotype has at least ten counts. CDR3 bases: TGTGCCAGCAGCCAAGGCCCTCTTCATCTAAGGGACACTGAAGCTTTCTTT. It specifies CASSQGPLHLRDTEAFF. The chain has TRBV14 and TRBJ1-1; D unclear. V was pared by 1 base and J by 3 bases, with 18 bases between. Germline V gene sequence: CDR1 SGHDN, CDR2 FVKESK. The CDR3 loop spans 17 amino acids.